The 32 T cell receptor beta chains presented below share a single source sample, sequenced in a study of OX40 agonist ivuxolimab in advanced cancers. Profiled with immunoSEQ multiplex PCR; TCRdb holds only in-frame clones, not every one. The table lists 83,000 or so clones, 90% to 95% of them singletons. The material was CD4+ or CD8+ T cells sorted from blood, obtained in a trial of the OX40 agonist ivuxolimab. All receptors come from an adult with an advanced solid tumor such as melanoma, head and neck, liver or kidney cancer.

This clone was detected many times. This chain connects TRBV7-2 to TRBJ1-1; unclear D gene. Germline V gene sequence: CDR1 SGHTA, CDR2 FQGNSA. The CDR3 loop spans 14 amino acids. The V and J ends lost 11 bases and 1 base respectively, with 17 bases between them. CDR3 sequence reads: CASQGWSANTEAFF. DNA of the CDR3: TGTGCCTCCCAAGGTTGGTCGGCGAACACTGAAGCTTTCTTT.

The CDR3 nucleotides are TGTGCCAGCACCGTCCCAGGGCGAGAAAAACTGTTTTTT. Protein sequence: CASTVPGREKLFF. The chain employs TRBV7-2 and TRBJ1-4; tentative D call: TRBD1 (5 bases). The germline V gene encodes CDR1 SGHTA and CDR2 FQGNSA. Between the trimmed V and J ends, which lost 7 bases and 8 bases, there was a span of 14 bases. The CDR3 totals 13 residues.

V gene TRBV6-5 combines with J gene TRBJ2-7; D remains unclear. Germline values: CDR1 MNHEY, CDR2 SVGAGI. The CDR3 is 12 residues long. V was clipped by 4 bases and J by 7 bases, with 11 bases between them. The CDR3: CASSSHSREQYF. CDR3 DNA sequence: TGTGCCAGCAGTTCCCATTCGCGGGAGCAGTACTTC.

This chain joins TRBV5-1 and TRBJ2-7, with D possibly matching TRBD2 (5 bases). V was clipped by 6 bases and J by 0 bases, with 16 bases between them. Germline V CDR1 and CDR2: SGHRS, YFSETQ. The length of the CDR3 is 15 residues. The CDR3 DNA reads TGCGCCAGCAAAGAAAGGACTGAGAGCTCCTACGAGCAGTACTTC. Its translation is CASKERTESSYEQYF.

This rearrangement joins TRBV28 to TRBJ1-2, with 7 bases identical to TRBD1. This CDR3 comprises 13 residues. The junction had 7 bases not matched to a gene; V was cut back by 6 bases and J by 6 bases. Germline V gives CDR1 MDHEN, CDR2 SYDVKM. CDR3 loop: CASSSGQGDGYTF. Here the CDR3 DNA reads TGTGCCAGCAGCTCGGGGCAGGGGGATGGCTACACCTTC.

The CDR3 protein is CASSLARRLAASYEQYF. DNA for the CDR3: TGTGCCAGCAGCCTTGCCCGAAGACTAGCGGCCTCCTACGAGCAGTACTTC. V is TRBV7-2 and J is TRBJ2-7; 9 bases align to TRBD2. V lost 5 bases and J lost 0; bases outside the gene matches: 11. CDR3 length: 17 amino acids. The germline V gene encodes CDR1 SGHTA and CDR2 FQGNSA.

This chain uses TRBV4-3 with TRBJ2-3; unclear D gene. V was shortened by 1 base and J by 6 bases, with 8 bases between the two germline ends. The CDR3 has 13 amino acids. The V gene's germline CDR1 is LGHNA and CDR2 YSLEER. CDR3 nucleotides: TGCGCCAGCAGCCAAGTCAACGAGGATACGCAGTATTTT. This codes for CASSQVNEDTQYF.

This chain joins TRBV10-3 and TRBJ2-7, with 7 bases lining up with TRBD1. Germline values: CDR1 ENHRY, CDR2 SYGVKD. The CDR3 is 15 residues long. V shed 10 bases and J 6 bases; nucleotides not matched to a gene: 18. CDR3 nucleotide sequence: TGTGCCAGCCGCGCCGGGACAGTGACGTCTAGCGAGCAGTACTTC. Encoded protein: CASRAGTVTSSEQYF.

The chain uses TRBV15 and TRBJ1-5; no firm D call. The CDR3 totals 12 residues. The V and J ends lost 1 base and 4 bases respectively, with 2 bases between them. CDR1 LNHNV and CDR2 YYDKDF come from the germline V gene (reference sequence). The CDR3 region has the DNA TGTGCCACCAGCAGAGTTAATCAGCCCCAGCATTTT. This gives the protein CATSRVNQPQHF.

The chain is built from TRBV5-4 and TRBJ2-3, with D unresolved. This CDR3 has 14 residues. The ends were cut back, 1 base at V and 0 bases at J, with 6 bases in the middle. Germline values: CDR1 SGHNT, CDR2 YYREEE (reference sequence). CDR3 sequence reads: CASSLPLSTDTQYF. The CDR3, as DNA: TGTGCCAGCAGCTTGCCCTTGAGCACAGATACGCAGTATTTT.

The chain recombines TRBV4-2 with TRBJ2-1, with TRBD2 identical over 11 bases. Germline CDR1 LGHNA, CDR2 YNFKEQ. CDR3 length: 16 residues. V lost 3 bases and J lost 3; bases outside the gene matches: 4. The CDR3 nucleotides read TGTGCCAGCAGCCACACCGGGACTAGCGGCTACAATGAGCAGTTCTTC. Translating gives CASSHTGTSGYNEQFF.

This chain connects TRBV7-8 to TRBJ2-5, with 9 bases identical to TRBD1. Germline trimming cut 5 bases from V and 3 bases from J; bases unmatched to any gene: 7. CDR1 and CDR2 (germline): SGHVS, FQNEAQ. CDR3 length equals 15 residues. The CDR3 region is CASSPPGTGKETQYF. CDR3 in DNA: TGTGCCAGCAGCCCGCCCGGGACAGGGAAAGAGACCCAGTACTTC.

This clone has just one count. The chain couples TRBV15 to TRBJ2-1; TRBD2 agrees at 12 bases. The CDR3 has 15 amino acids. V shed 2 bases and J 6 bases; nucleotides not matched to a gene: 2. Germline V CDR1 and CDR2: LNHNV, YYDKDF (reference sequence). CDR3 in DNA: TGTGCCACCAGCAGACGACTAGCGGGAGTCAATGAGCAGTTCTTC. Its translation is CATSRRLAGVNEQFF.

The rearrangement links TRBV7-2 to TRBJ2-4; TRBD2 agrees at 13 bases. Unmatched junction bases numbered 7, after V lost 6 bases and J lost 11 bases. This CDR3 is 14 amino acids long. Germline V gene sequence: CDR1 SGHTA, CDR2 FQGNSA. CDR3: CASRRTSGSKVQYF. The CDR3 nucleotides are TGTGCCAGCAGGCGGACTAGCGGGAGTAAGGTTCAGTACTTC. Drawing the rest from reference TRBV7-2 and TRBJ2-4, the complete variable domain is GAGVSQSPSNKVTEKGKDVELRCDPISGHTALYWYRQSLGQGLEFLIYFQGNSAPDKSGLPSDRFSAERTGGSVSTLTIQRTQQEDSAVYLCASRRTSGSKVQYFGAGTRLSVL.

The rearrangement joins TRBV28 to TRBJ2-1, with a tentative D call TRBD1 (6 bases). The V gene's germline CDR1 is MDHEN and CDR2 SYDVKM. This CDR3 has 12 residues. V lost 6 bases and J 6 bases, leaving 9 bases between the germline ends. The CDR3 DNA follows: TGTGCCAGCAGCCCGGACAGCAATGAGCAGTTCTTC. Translated, it gives CASSPDSNEQFF.

This rearrangement joins TRBV6-1 to TRBJ1-5; the D is unclear. Germline V gene sequence: CDR1 MNHNS, CDR2 SASEGT. V shed 3 bases and J shed 4 bases, with 7 bases lying between them. The CDR3 runs to 13 residues. The CDR3 sequence: CASSDSGNQPQHF. The CDR3 coding sequence is TGTGCCAGCAGTGATAGCGGGAATCAGCCCCAGCATTTT.

The chain uses TRBV10-1 and TRBJ2-3; D gene unclear. Germline CDR1 reads WNHNN; CDR2 reads SYGVQD (reference sequence). The V end was cut by 2 bases, the J end by 2 bases, with 8 bases between. This CDR3 has 14 amino acids. The CDR3 region has the DNA TGCGCCAGCAGTGAGACGGTTAACACAGATACGCAGTATTTT. It yields the protein CASSETVNTDTQYF.

The rearrangement joins TRBV19 to TRBJ1-5; D ambiguous. V lost 2 bases and J lost 4, with 9 bases in between. Germline-derived CDR1 and CDR2 are LNHDA and SQIVND (reference sequence). The CDR3 is 14 amino acids. CDR3 coding DNA: TGTGCCAGTAGTATAAACAGTCCTAATCAGCCCCAGCATTTT. Its translation: CASSINSPNQPQHF. The whole variable domain, filled in from reference TRBV19 and TRBJ1-5, reads DGGITQSPKYLFRKEGQNVTLSCEQNLNHDAMYWYRQDPGQGLRLIYYSQIVNDFQKGDIAEGYSVSREKKESFPLTVTSAQKNPTAFYLCASSINSPNQPQHFGDGTRLSIL.

V usage is TRBV4-1 and J usage is TRBJ1-2; TRBD1 aligns across 8 bases. CDR1 is MGHRA and CDR2 is YSYEKL in the germline V gene. The CDR3 is 15 residues long. The trim removed 3 bases at V and 3 bases at J, leaving 6 bases unmatched. As DNA, the CDR3 is TGCGCCAGCAGCCATCCGGGACAGGCGTACTATGGCTACACCTTC. Its translation is CASSHPGQAYYGYTF.

The chain employs TRBV9 and TRBJ2-2; D is possibly TRBD2 (5 bases). Trimming pared 0 bases from V and 5 bases from J, leaving 14 bases between. The CDR3 has 16 residues. CDR1 is SGDLS and CDR2 is YYNGEE in the germline V gene. The CDR3 DNA reads as TGTGCCAGCAGCGTAGCTTCGGGGAATCCAACCGGGGAGCTGTTTTTT. This gives the protein CASSVASGNPTGELFF.

This rearrangement joins TRBV28 to TRBJ2-7; D may be TRBD2 (5 bases). Germline assignment: CDR1 MDHEN and CDR2 SYDVKM. Trimming removed 4 bases at V and 0 bases at J, with 16 bases between. The CDR3 loop spans 16 amino acids. The CDR3 nucleotides read TGTGCCAGCAGTTCCGCAGGAGGAGGAAGCTCCTACGAGCAGTACTTC. Protein product: CASSSAGGGSSYEQYF.

The V call is TRBV11-2, the J call TRBJ2-4; no clear D. CDR3 size: 13 residues. V lost 5 bases and J lost 9, with 14 bases in between. From germline, CDR1 is SGHAT and CDR2 FQNNGV. The CDR3 protein is CASSGSTVGIQYF. The CDR3 nucleotides are TGTGCCAGCAGCGGATCAACGGTGGGCATTCAGTACTTC.

The V gene is TRBV5-5, the J gene TRBJ1-5, with D possibly being TRBD1 (6 bases). From germline, CDR1 is SGHKS and CDR2 YYEKEE (reference sequence). The ends were cut back, 7 bases at V and 4 bases at J, with 18 bases in the middle. The CDR3 covers 15 residues. CDR3 residues: CASAAGATVNQPQHF. CDR3 coding DNA: TGTGCCAGCGCGGCGGGGGCAACCGTAAATCAGCCCCAGCATTTT.

The chain uses TRBV6-4 and TRBJ2-1; D unclear. V was pared by 5 bases and J by 7 bases, with 12 bases between. CDR1 and CDR2 from the germline V gene are MRHNA and SNTAGT. The CDR3 totals 13 residues. CDR3 bases: TGTGCCAGCAGTCTATTTCACGGGAATGAGCAGTTCTTC. Its protein is CASSLFHGNEQFF.

The chain combines TRBV6-6 with TRBJ2-7, with D perhaps TRBD2 (6 bases). V was pared by 7 bases and J by 6 bases, with 16 bases between. This CDR3 has 13 amino acids. Germline V gives CDR1 MNHNY, CDR2 SVGAGI (reference sequence). The CDR3 bases are TGTGCCAGCACCCCCTCAGTCGGGGGCGAGCAGTACTTC. Its protein product is CASTPSVGGEQYF.

V and J are TRBV27 and TRBJ2-4; 15 positions match TRBD2. Looked up from germline, CDR1 is MNHEY and CDR2 is SMNVEV (reference sequence). V dropped 6 bases and J dropped 7; count of bases not matched to a gene: 1. The CDR3 loop spans 14 amino acids. The DNA for the CDR3 is TGTGCCAGCAGGGGGACTAGCGGGAGGAACATTCAGTACTTC. As protein: CASRGTSGRNIQYF.

The V call is TRBV5-1, the J call TRBJ1-1; D uncertain. CDR3 size: 14 residues. CDR1 and CDR2 from the germline V gene are SGHRS and YFSETQ. Between the trimmed V and J ends, which lost 1 base and 0 bases, there was a span of 7 bases. This CDR3 reads CASSLSRMNTEAFF. Written as DNA, the CDR3 is TGCGCCAGCAGCTTGTCCAGGATGAACACTGAAGCTTTCTTT.

The chain employs TRBV5-4 and TRBJ2-7; 7 bases fit TRBD1. This CDR3 is built from 14 residues. Germline CDR1 and CDR2: SGHNT and YYREEE (reference sequence). The trim removed 4 bases at V and 1 base at J, leaving 5 bases unmatched. CDR3 nucleotide sequence: TGTGCCAGCAGCCCTACAGGGGTTTCCTACGAGCAGTACTTC. This codes for CASSPTGVSYEQYF.

V gene TRBV5-6 combines with J gene TRBJ2-1; 8 bases map to TRBD1. CDR3 length equals 17 residues. With 4 bases clipped from V and 1 base from J, the junction kept 10 bases outside the gene matches. The V gene's germline CDR1 is SGHDT and CDR2 YYEEEE. The CDR3 nucleotides read TGTGCCAGCAGCCAGACTAAGACAGGGGCATCCTACAATGAGCAGTTCTTC. Encoded protein: CASSQTKTGASYNEQFF.

This chain links TRBV6-6 with TRBJ1-5, with no clear D. V gave up 4 bases and J gave up 1 base, with 11 bases separating them. The germline V gene encodes CDR1 MNHNY and CDR2 SVGAGI (reference sequence). This CDR3 is built from 15 residues. The CDR3 protein is CASSSLWGSNQPQHF. The DNA of the CDR3 is TGTGCCAGCAGTTCACTGTGGGGAAGCAATCAGCCCCAGCATTTT.

The gene calls are TRBV10-2 and TRBJ2-1, with 7 bases lining up with TRBD2. CDR3 length equals 15 residues. Germline V gene data show CDR1 as WSHSY and CDR2 as SAAADI. The junction had 8 bases not matched to a gene; V was cut back by 5 bases and J by 4 bases. CDR3: CASSSGRGMYNEQFF. CDR3 DNA: TGCGCCAGCAGTTCTGGGAGGGGCATGTACAATGAGCAGTTCTTC.

The chain couples TRBV5-4 to TRBJ2-1; 8 bases align to TRBD2. The trim removed 3 bases at V and 7 bases at J, leaving 9 bases unmatched. Germline CDR1 and CDR2: SGHNT and YYREEE (reference sequence). The CDR3 has 15 residues. The CDR3: CASSSTSGPRNEQFF. For the CDR3, the DNA is TGTGCCAGCAGCTCTACTAGCGGCCCGAGGAATGAGCAGTTCTTC.